The present TCR beta chain was sequenced within a study of T cell responses to AZD1222 COVID-19 vaccine. Whole-study results and caveats: Repertoires were obtained solely post-peak T cell response. Donor demographics were predominantly white British with a female majority; clonal diversity may be underestimated. Increases in Spike-specific TCR breadth and depth were seen after two AZD1222 doses. Seropositive at baseline were only a handful of AZD1222 recipients.

This CDR3 has 20 amino acids. TCRdb keeps only in-frame clones here, not all; method: immunoSEQ multiplex PCR. Of some 120,000 clones in the sample, less than 95% were seen once. With regard to this clone: Antigen: not known.

The rearrangement joins TRBV21-1 to TRBJ2-3; TRBD2, as called in the table, went unchecked against the DNA. TRBV21-1 is described as a pseudogene. The receptor comes from an adult in good health. Specimen: peripheral blood, collected on day 0 of MenACWY control vaccination. The CDR3 DNA reads as TGTGCCAGCAGCTCCCCGGGACTAGCGGGAGGAGTATCCGATCCAGATACGCAGTATTTT. Encoded protein: CASSSPGLAGGVSDPDTQYF.